This entry is about one T cell receptor beta chain. This CDR3 is 16 amino acids long. Germline assignment: CDR1 LGHDT and CDR2 YNNKEL (reference sequence). Trimming removed 1 base from V and 6 bases from J; junction bases left unmatched: 5. The data are from a study of blood T cell repertoires in COVID-19. On the study more broadly: Italy, Spain and the United States were the sources of the convalescent and acute COVID-19 samples. Sources were T cells, B-cell-depleted T cells, or PBMCs; the material itself was cDNA or gDNA.

Original handling: Nucleated cell counts were estimated from reference gene primer amplification. Sequencing was performed with immunoSEQ multiplex PCR; in TCRdb, only in-frame clones are kept and a portion is missing. The V and J calls and clone size come from that table; D and trimming were worked out from the DNA. The table shows approximately 380,000 clones, with around 85% occurring only once. Sequenced material: peripheral blood. This chain uses TRBV3-1 (or the pseudogene TRBV3-2) with TRBJ2-1; TRBD1 aligns across 11 bases. The clonotype originates from a woman between 18 and 29 years old with acute or convalescent COVID-19. For the CDR3, the DNA is TGTGCCAGCAGCCAAGCGGGGACAGGGGGGATCAATGAGCAGTTCTTC. Its protein is CASSQAGTGGINEQFF.